These T cell receptor beta chains were read from a single sample in a study of spatial heterogeneity in lung cancer. Each CDR3 protein is one row after TCRdb ran MiXCR on the 5' RACE reads. The data contain around 2,800 distinct CDR3 sequences, about 6% of them singletons. The sample consisted of lung tumor tissue, taken at surgery. Every receptor here comes from a male donor with early-stage non-small cell lung cancer. Both conserved end residues are part of each CDR3. Fields, in order: V gene, J gene, clone size, D gene, CDR3 DNA, CDR3 protein. A D gene is named only where the DNA matches it firmly. A clone size is listed for some rows: how often the clone was seen (once, few, many), or a class if it is expanded.

TRBV20-1,TRBJ2-1,medium-sized,TRBD2,TGCAGTGCTAGACTAGCGGGGGCCCTACGTAGCTCCTACAATGAGCAGTTCTTC,CSARLAGALRSSYNEQFF
TRBV10-2,TRBJ1-1,medium-sized,.,TGCGCCAGCACCGATCCGAACACTGAAGCTTTCTTT,CASTDPNTEAFF
TRBV18,TRBJ2-5,.,TRBD1,TGTGCCAGCTCACCTACAGGGGGCCAAGAGACCCAGTACTTC,CASSPTGGQETQYF
TRBV7-9,TRBJ2-6,medium-sized,.,TGTGCCAGCAGCAAGACAGGGGCCAACGTCCTGACTTTC,CASSKTGANVLTF
TRBV12-3/TRBV12-4,TRBJ2-5,medium-sized,TRBD2,TGTGCCAGCTCAAGGCAAGCGGGGGTCCAAGAGACCCAGTACTTC,CASSRQAGVQETQYF
TRBV29-1,TRBJ2-1,medium-sized,TRBD2,TGCAGCGTTATTGGGACTAGCGGGAGGAATGAGCAGTTCTTC,CSVIGTSGRNEQFF
TRBV7-9,TRBJ1-1,medium-sized,.,TGTGCCAGCGGGCTGAACACTGAAGCTTTCTTT,CASGLNTEAFF
TRBV6-5,TRBJ1-6,many,TRBD1,TGTGCCAGCAGAACAGGGGGCGGGTCGGATAATTCACCCCTCCACTTT,CASRTGGGSDNSPLHF
TRBV2,TRBJ2-5,medium-sized,.,TGTGCCAGCAGTGTATGGTCTGGAGAGACCCAGTACTTC,CASSVWSGETQYF
TRBV3-1,TRBJ2-7,medium-sized,TRBD2,TGTGCCAGCAGCCCCGGGACTACCTCCTACGAGCAGTACTTC,CASSPGTTSYEQYF
TRBV28,TRBJ2-1,medium-sized,.,TGTGCCAGCAGTTTCATGGGGAAGGAGCAGTTCTTC,CASSFMGKEQFF
TRBV6-2/TRBV6-3,TRBJ2-7,many,TRBD1,TGTGCCAGCAGTTACAGCCAGGGGGCCTACGAGCAGTACTTC,CASSYSQGAYEQYF
TRBV29-1,TRBJ1-2,medium-sized,.,TGCAGCGTTGTCTGGGGGGACCGGAGCTATGGCTACACCTTC,CSVVWGDRSYGYTF
TRBV14,TRBJ2-2,medium-sized,.,TGTGCCAGCAGCCAAGATCTTCCAGGGACCGGGGAGCTGTTTTTT,CASSQDLPGTGELFF
TRBV4-1,TRBJ2-7,many,TRBD1,TGCGCCAGCAGCCAAGATCCCCTGACAGGGGACGGGGAGCAGTACTTC,CASSQDPLTGDGEQYF
TRBV20-1,TRBJ2-7,medium-sized,.,TGCAGTGCTAGAGTACTTGAGCAGTACTTC,CSARVLEQYF
TRBV18,TRBJ2-3,medium-sized,.,TGTGCCAGCTCACCAAGATCGCAGGGCTCGACAGATACGCAGTATTTT,CASSPRSQGSTDTQYF
TRBV9,TRBJ2-5,.,.,TGTGCCAGCAGCGTAGGGCTCCAAGAGACCCAGTACTTC,CASSVGLQETQYF
TRBV29-1,TRBJ1-3,medium-sized,TRBD1,TGCAGCGTTGATGACAGGGCTGGAAACACCATATATTTT,CSVDDRAGNTIYF
TRBV6-1,TRBJ1-5,medium-sized,.,TGTGCCAGCAGCCCCTCGGGGGTCAATCAGCCCCAGCATTTT,CASSPSGVNQPQHF
TRBV12-3/TRBV12-4,TRBJ2-5,medium-sized,.,TGTGCCAGCAGTCATAGCGGCCAAGAGACCCAGTACTTC,CASSHSGQETQYF
TRBV20-1,TRBJ2-5,medium-sized,TRBD2,TGCAGTGCACCCAAGGCGACTAGCGGGAGAGTAGAGACCCAGTACTTC,CSAPKATSGRVETQYF
TRBV6-1,TRBJ2-3,medium-sized,.,TGTGCCAGCACCCCGGCTAGCACAGATACGCAGTATTTT,CASTPASTDTQYF
TRBV6-2/TRBV6-3,TRBJ1-2,medium-sized,.,TGTGCCAGCAGTTACGAGGAGTTGTATGGCTACACCTTC,CASSYEELYGYTF
TRBV24-1,TRBJ2-1,medium-sized,TRBD2,TGTGCCACCAGTGATTTCGGCGGGAGTCCCTACAATGAGCAGTTCTTC,CATSDFGGSPYNEQFF
TRBV7-9,TRBJ2-5,medium-sized,TRBD1,TGTGCCAGCAGCTTAGGACAGGGGGCGGAGACCCAGTACTTC,CASSLGQGAETQYF
TRBV6-1,TRBJ1-1,few,.,TGTGCCAGCAGTGAAGATGGGGCGCTTGAAGCTTTCTTT,CASSEDGALEAFF
TRBV5-4,TRBJ2-3,medium-sized,.,TGTGCCAGCAGGCCGGACTACCCGCATGATACGCAGTATTTT,CASRPDYPHDTQYF
TRBV7-9,TRBJ2-7,medium-sized,.,TGTGCCAGCAGCTTTGCACAGGGTAGCGAGCAGTACTTC,CASSFAQGSEQYF
TRBV29-1,TRBJ2-1,medium-sized,.,TGCAGCGTTGTAGGGGGGGGATCCTACAATGAGCAGTTCTTC,CSVVGGGSYNEQFF
TRBV6-5,TRBJ2-5,medium-sized,TRBD2,TGTGCCAGCAGTTACGGACTAGCGGGAGGGATAGTGACCCAGTACTTC,CASSYGLAGGIVTQYF
TRBV10-2,TRBJ1-2,medium-sized,.,TGCGCCAGCACTCGTAACTTCGGGGCCGGAAATGGCTACACCTTC,CASTRNFGAGNGYTF
TRBV3-1,TRBJ1-2,medium-sized,TRBD1,TGTGCCAGCAGCCAACGAGTACCAGGGGGTGAGGGTGGCTACACCTTC,CASSQRVPGGEGGYTF
TRBV6-5,TRBJ1-3,medium-sized,TRBD1,TGTGCCAGCAGTTTGTACGGACAGGGAGGAAACACCATATATTTT,CASSLYGQGGNTIYF
TRBV7-3,TRBJ2-1,medium-sized,.,TGTGCCAGCAGCTTTGGGGCGGGGTTTCTAAATGAGCAGTTCTTC,CASSFGAGFLNEQFF
TRBV27,TRBJ1-5,medium-sized,.,TGTGCCAGCCGTCTCTCGGAGCCCCAGCATTTT,CASRLSEPQHF
TRBV3-1,TRBJ2-5,medium-sized,.,TGTGCCAGCAGCCGAGGGTCCCAAGAGACCCAGTACTTC,CASSRGSQETQYF
TRBV12-3/TRBV12-4,TRBJ2-1,medium-sized,.,TGTGCCAGCAGTGTCGGACTGGGCGCCTACAATGAGCAGTTCTTC,CASSVGLGAYNEQFF
TRBV10-3,TRBJ2-1,.,.,TGTGCCATCAGTGACGGGACATCTAATGAGCAGTTCTTC,CAISDGTSNEQFF
TRBV7-2,TRBJ2-1,medium-sized,.,TGTGCCAGCAGACCCACAGGGAGCTCCTACAATGAGCAGTTCTTC,CASRPTGSSYNEQFF
TRBV6-1,TRBJ2-7,medium-sized,.,TGTGCCAGCAGTGCCCGGGACCAATCCTACGAGCAGTACTTC,CASSARDQSYEQYF
TRBV3-1,TRBJ2-7,medium-sized,.,TGTGCCAGCAGCCCGACGGGCTACGAGCAGTACTTC,CASSPTGYEQYF
TRBV6-2/TRBV6-3,TRBJ1-5,many,.,TGTGCCAGCAGTTACGACAATCAGCCCCAGCATTTT,CASSYDNQPQHF
TRBV18,TRBJ1-1,medium-sized,.,TGTGCCAGCTCCCCATCAGGGGTGGACACTGAAGCTTTCTTT,CASSPSGVDTEAFF
TRBV12-3/TRBV12-4,TRBJ1-1,medium-sized,.,TGTGCCAGCAGTTCGGGCCCGAACACTGAAGCTTTCTTT,CASSSGPNTEAFF